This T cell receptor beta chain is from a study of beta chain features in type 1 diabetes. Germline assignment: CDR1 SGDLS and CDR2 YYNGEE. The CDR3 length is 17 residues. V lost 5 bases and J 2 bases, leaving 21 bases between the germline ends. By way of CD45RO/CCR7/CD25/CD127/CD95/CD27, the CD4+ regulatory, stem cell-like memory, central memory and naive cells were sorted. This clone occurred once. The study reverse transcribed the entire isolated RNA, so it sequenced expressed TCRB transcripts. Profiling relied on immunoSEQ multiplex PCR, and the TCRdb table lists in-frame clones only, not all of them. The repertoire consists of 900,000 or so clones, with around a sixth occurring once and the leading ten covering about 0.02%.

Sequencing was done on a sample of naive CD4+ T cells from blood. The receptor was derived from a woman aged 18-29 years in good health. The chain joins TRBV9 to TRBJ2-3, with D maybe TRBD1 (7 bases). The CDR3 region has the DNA TGTGCCAGCAGTGGAGGGGGCGCATGGGAAAACACAGATACGCAGTATTTT. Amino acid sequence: CASSGGGAWENTDTQYF.